The clone carrying this T cell receptor beta chain showed up just once. The junction departs from germline at one end; a sequencing error may be responsible. Next came a second PCR, run for about 7 to 12 cycles, which used a sample-barcoded 5' primer along with a J-beta primer mix. Each cDNA molecule was tagged by a template-switch adaptor with 12 random nucleotides. TCRdb itself ran the 5' RACE reads through MiXCR, one entry per CDR3 protein. The sample lists roughly 1,300,000 distinct CDR3 sequences; approximately 60% were seen once. This CDR3 region has 14 residues. Germline values: CDR1 SQVTM, CDR2 ANQGSEA. Aged roughly 6 to 100, donors were systemically healthy Caucasians from Russia. The data were taken from a study of blood T cells in healthy people across ages.

The sequence was obtained from a man in his late teens or twenties in good health. Sequences were obtained from blood. The chain uses TRBV29-1 and TRBJ2-1, with 8 bases that match TRBD2. The CDR3 protein is CSVSPSGGANGQFF. The CDR3, as DNA: TGCAGCGTCTCCCCCAGCGGGGGTGCCAATGGGCAGTTCTTC.